The rows below give T cell receptor beta chains drawn from one sample of a study of human T cells and chemical hapten exposure. Each CDR3 protein gets one entry after TCRdb re-called the RACE reads with MiXCR. The table lists tens of thousands of distinct CDR3 sequences, more than 9% of them singletons. The sample was whole blood, taken in connection with sensitization to the hapten diphenylcyclopropenone (DPC). These receptors were collected from a woman aged 45-60 years with alopecia areata. Some clones in this sample may be carry-over from other donors' samples. Each CDR3 is given with its conserved first and last residue. The D gene is left open where the match is weak.

cdr3_length,j_call,d_call,v_call,cdr3_aa
15,TRBJ1-1,.,TRBV7-8,CASSFRGGPNTEAFF
11,TRBJ2-2,.,TRBV29-1,CSAMNTGELFF
16,TRBJ1-1,.,TRBV5-1,CASSKTRGNMNTEAFF
15,TRBJ2-1,.,TRBV14,CASSQDETNWNEQFF
15,TRBJ2-2,TRBD1,TRBV7-9,CASSGQGAWTGELFF
15,TRBJ2-7,TRBD1,TRBV15,CATSRGADRVDEQYF
12,TRBJ1-1,TRBD1,TRBV29-1,CSWTGTNTEAFF
13,TRBJ1-3,.,TRBV29-1,CSVEGGTGNTIYF
14,TRBJ2-5,.,TRBV27,CASSPVANQETQYF
17,TRBJ2-2,.,TRBV4-1,CASSQDYGGGKTGELFF
15,TRBJ2-1,.,TRBV11-2,CASSFLGFSYNEQFF
13,TRBJ2-7,.,TRBV2,CASLTQGRYEQYF
17,TRBJ1-5,.,TRBV19,CASSAVGMRNSNQPQHF
15,TRBJ2-7,TRBD1,TRBV12-3/TRBV12-4,CASSQGGTGGSEQYF
14,TRBJ2-3,TRBD2,TRBV7-2,CASRPSGSTDTQYF
13,TRBJ2-3,.,TRBV9,CASSVVRSDTQYF
13,TRBJ2-1,TRBD2,TRBV7-6,CASSIRTSGKVHF
15,TRBJ2-7,.,TRBV7-6,CASSLISLSAGEQYF